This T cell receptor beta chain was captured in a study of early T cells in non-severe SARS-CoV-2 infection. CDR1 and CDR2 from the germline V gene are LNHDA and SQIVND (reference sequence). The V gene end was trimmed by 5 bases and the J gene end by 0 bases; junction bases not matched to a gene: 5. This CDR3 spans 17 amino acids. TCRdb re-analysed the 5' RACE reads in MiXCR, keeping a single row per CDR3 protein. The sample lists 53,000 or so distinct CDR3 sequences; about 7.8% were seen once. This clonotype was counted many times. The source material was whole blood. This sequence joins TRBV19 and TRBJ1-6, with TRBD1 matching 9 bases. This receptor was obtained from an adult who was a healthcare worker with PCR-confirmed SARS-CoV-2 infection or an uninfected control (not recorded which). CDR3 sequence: CASSPRQGGSYNSPLHF. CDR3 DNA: TGTGCCAGTAGTCCCCGACAGGGGGGCTCCTATAATTCACCCCTCCACTTT.